The 27 T cell receptor beta chains in this list originate from one sample, sequenced in a study of blood T cell repertoires in COVID-19. TCRdb's copy holds only in-frame clones and misses some; the assay was immunoSEQ multiplex PCR. The sample records roughly 250,000 clones, more than 75% being singletons. The sequencing sample was made of peripheral blood. Source of these receptors: a woman aged 45-59 years with acute or convalescent COVID-19.

The chain carries TRBV20-1 and TRBJ1-1; D gene unclear. The V end lost 3 bases, the J end lost 0 bases, and 2 bases lay between the germline ends. This CDR3 has 11 amino acids. Germline-derived CDR1 and CDR2 are DFQATT and SNEGSKA (reference sequence). The CDR3 here is CSASVNTEAFF. The CDR3 nucleotides read TGCAGTGCTAGCGTGAACACTGAAGCTTTCTTT.

V usage is TRBV5-4 and J usage is TRBJ1-1, with D hard to call. This CDR3 comprises 13 residues. CDR1 SGHNT and CDR2 YYREEE come from the germline V gene (reference sequence). V dropped 4 bases and J dropped 6 bases, with 13 bases sitting between them. CDR3 nucleotides: TGTGCCAGCAGCCTATTAATTGAGTCTGAAGCTTTCTTT. It yields the protein CASSLLIESEAFF.

The chain links TRBV6-1 to TRBJ2-4; no clear D. Germline-derived CDR1 and CDR2 are MNHNS and SASEGT. This CDR3 spans 16 amino acids. V lost 0 bases and J 0 bases, leaving 9 bases between the germline ends. This CDR3 is CASSEAETRAKNIQYF. The DNA for the CDR3 is TGTGCCAGCAGTGAAGCAGAAACTCGAGCCAAAAACATTCAGTACTTC.

V is TRBV5-4 and J is TRBJ2-1; TRBD2 matches 8 bases. With V trimmed by 5 bases and J by 0 bases, 1 base remained unmatched. The CDR3 consists of 14 residues. In germline, CDR1 is SGHNT, CDR2 YYREEE (reference sequence). CDR3 region: CASRSGSSYNEQFF. In nucleotides, the CDR3 is TGTGCCAGCAGGAGCGGGAGCTCCTACAATGAGCAGTTCTTC.

V usage is TRBV7-9 and J usage is TRBJ1-3; tentative D call: TRBD1 (6 bases). The V gene's germline CDR1 is SEHNR and CDR2 FQNEAQ (reference sequence). The length of the CDR3 is 16 residues. V was trimmed by 1 base and J by 3 bases, leaving 13 bases between them. DNA for the CDR3: TGTGCCAGCAGCTTAGGTGGGGGCGCGAATGGAAACACCATATATTTT. It codes for CASSLGGGANGNTIYF.

The chain carries TRBV5-1 and TRBJ2-2, with D maybe TRBD2 (6 bases). CDR3 size: 15 residues. V shed 0 bases and J shed 4 bases, with 10 bases lying between them. Germline V gene data show CDR1 as SGHRS and CDR2 as YFSETQ. CDR3 region: CASSLAFSGTGELFF. Here the CDR3 DNA reads TGCGCCAGCAGCTTGGCTTTTAGCGGCACCGGGGAGCTGTTTTTT.

The rearrangement joins TRBV12-3 or TRBV12-4 to TRBJ2-7; D gene uncertain. Trimming cost V 5 bases and J 0 bases, with 8 bases left between them. The CDR3 length is 13 residues. The CDR3, as DNA: TGTGCCAGCAGTCGAGGTAGCTCCTACGAGCAGTACTTC. It yields the protein CASSRGSSYEQYF.

This sequence joins TRBV4-1 and TRBJ2-5, with 12 bases fitting TRBD2. The CDR3 runs 16 residues. With 5 bases clipped from V and 2 bases from J, the junction kept 6 bases outside the gene matches. CDR1 and CDR2 from the germline V gene are MGHRA and YSYEKL. CDR3 amino acids: CASSARTSGAQETQYF. CDR3 nucleotides: TGCGCCAGCAGCGCTCGGACTAGCGGGGCACAAGAGACCCAGTACTTC.

This clone came up a few times. This chain links TRBV4-3 with TRBJ2-2, with 10 bases lining up with TRBD1. The CDR3 has 16 residues. Per germline, CDR1 LGHNA and CDR2 YSLEER. Germline trimming cut 4 bases from V and 4 bases from J; bases unmatched to any gene: 6. The CDR3 sequence is CASSPRDRGFTGELFF. Written as DNA, the CDR3 is TGCGCCAGCAGCCCCCGGGACAGGGGTTTCACCGGGGAGCTGTTTTTT.

The rearrangement uses TRBV27 and TRBJ2-5, with 7 bases matching TRBD1. Unmatched junction bases numbered 6, after V lost 6 bases and J lost 2 bases. The CDR3 runs 14 residues. The germline gives CDR1 MNHEY, CDR2 SMNVEV (reference sequence). The CDR3 coding sequence is TGTGCCAGCAGAAAGACAGGGTTTCAAGAGACCCAGTACTTC. It codes for CASRKTGFQETQYF.

The chain links TRBV27 to TRBJ2-1; TRBD1 is a possible D gene (5 bases). V dropped 6 bases and J dropped 4 bases, with 16 bases sitting between them. This CDR3 has 15 residues. Germline CDR1 reads MNHEY; CDR2 reads SMNVEV (reference sequence). The CDR3 reads CASSPGARAYNEQFF. For the CDR3, the DNA is TGTGCCAGCAGCCCCGGTGCCAGGGCTTACAATGAGCAGTTCTTC.

The V call is TRBV19, the J call TRBJ1-2, with D uncertain. The CDR3 sequence is 14 residues long. The germline CDR1 and CDR2 sequences are LNHDA and SQIVND (reference sequence). V was shortened by 4 bases and J by 2 bases, with 11 bases between the two germline ends. The CDR3 bases are TGTGCCAGTAGTACCCTTACAGCAAACTATGGCTACACCTTC. Residues: CASSTLTANYGYTF.

This clone turned up a few times. V usage is TRBV28 and J usage is TRBJ2-5, with TRBD1 as a possible D gene (6 bases). Germline V gives CDR1 MDHEN, CDR2 SYDVKM. V lost 6 bases and J lost 1, with 15 bases in between. The CDR3 extends over 15 amino acids. The CDR3 sequence: CASSLPGGLQETQYF. CDR3 DNA: TGTGCCAGCAGCCTTCCTGGGGGCCTCCAAGAGACCCAGTACTTC.

The rearrangement joins TRBV24-1 to TRBJ2-1; D perhaps matches TRBD2 (5 bases). Trimming took 5 bases from V and 8 from J, leaving 12 bases between them. There are 13 residues in the CDR3. Per germline, CDR1 KGHDR and CDR2 SFDVKD. CDR3 sequence: CATSAGSRYEQFF. CDR3 DNA sequence: TGTGCCACCAGTGCGGGATCGAGATATGAGCAGTTCTTC.

This clone was seen more than once but under ten times. V is TRBV5-1 and J is TRBJ1-2, with 9 bases identical to TRBD1. The germline V gene encodes CDR1 SGHRS and CDR2 YFSETQ. V lost 2 bases and J lost 5; bases outside the gene matches: 10. This CDR3 is 16 amino acids long. CDR3 nucleotides: TGCGCCAGCAGCTTTGCCGGGACAGGGTACCGTTATGGCTACACCTTC. The encoded protein is CASSFAGTGYRYGYTF.

The rearrangement uses TRBV19 and TRBJ2-1; D gene ambiguous. V lost 5 bases to trimming and J lost 9 bases, with 8 bases between them. This CDR3 has 11 residues. Germline V gene lookup returns CDR1 LNHDA and CDR2 SQIVND (reference sequence). CDR3 sequence: CASSAAIEQFF. The CDR3 DNA sequence: TGTGCCAGTAGTGCGGCTATTGAGCAGTTCTTC.

The genes are TRBV4-1 and TRBJ2-1, with 10 positions matching TRBD2. Germline V CDR1 and CDR2: MGHRA, YSYEKL. Trimming removed 4 bases from V and 4 bases from J; junction bases left unmatched: 7. The CDR3 runs 16 residues. In DNA, the CDR3 is TGCGCCAGCAGCCCCCAAGCGGGAGGGCCATACAATGAGCAGTTCTTC. Amino acid sequence: CASSPQAGGPYNEQFF.

The chain links TRBV9 to TRBJ1-4; D perhaps matches TRBD1 (6 bases). The CDR3 covers 15 residues. Looked up from germline, CDR1 is SGDLS and CDR2 is YYNGEE. Trimming stripped 0 bases from V and 6 bases from J, with 12 bases between. The CDR3 region is CASSVDVTGDEKLFF. CDR3 DNA: TGTGCCAGCAGCGTAGATGTGACAGGTGATGAAAAACTGTTTTTT.

The genes are TRBV30 and TRBJ1-5, with 7 bases identical to TRBD1. Trimming cost V 0 bases and J 7 bases; bases outside gene matches: 6. Looked up from germline, CDR1 is GTSNPN and CDR2 is SVGIG (reference sequence). The CDR3 totals 14 residues. The CDR3 region has the DNA TGTGCCTGGAGTGTACCAACAGGGGTACAGCCCCAGCATTTT. Protein sequence: CAWSVPTGVQPQHF.

The J gene is TRBJ2-5, the V gene TRBV2; TRBD2 agrees at 12 bases. This CDR3 is 17 amino acids long. The germline V gene has CDR1 SNHLY and CDR2 FYNNEI. V shed 1 base, J shed 4 bases, and the junction held 7 bases outside the gene matches. CDR3 protein: CASSEGRLAGAGETQYF. The CDR3 DNA reads TGTGCCAGCAGTGAAGGGCGACTAGCGGGAGCGGGAGAGACCCAGTACTTC. Full variable domain (remainder filled in from reference TRBV2 and TRBJ2-5): EPEVTQTPSHQVTQMGQEVILRCVPISNHLYFYWYRQILGQKVEFLVSFYNNEISEKSEIFDDQFSVERPDGSNFTLKIRSTKLEDSAMYFCASSEGRLAGAGETQYFGPGTRLLVL.

V is TRBV7-3 and J is TRBJ2-2; TRBD1 might be the D (5 bases). The CDR3 is made up of 16 amino acids. V lost 0 bases and J lost 2, with 10 bases in between. The germline V gene encodes CDR1 SGHTA and CDR2 FQGTGA. The CDR3 bases are TGTGCCAGCAGCTTAACCCCGGACATTAACACCGGGGAGCTGTTTTTT. Protein product: CASSLTPDINTGELFF.

This clone was detected only a few times. This sequence joins TRBV6-4 and TRBJ1-6; 9 bases align to TRBD1. The junction had 10 bases not matched to a gene; V was cut back by 1 base and J by 6 bases. This CDR3 region has 18 residues. CDR1 MRHNA and CDR2 SNTAGT come from the germline V gene. CDR3 residues: CASSDWCPETGGNSPLHF. The CDR3 DNA is TGTGCCAGCAGTGACTGGTGTCCCGAGACAGGGGGTAATTCACCCCTCCACTTT.

CDR3 nucleotide sequence: TGTGCCAGCAGCCAGACAGGGGCTAGCACAGATACGCAGTATTTT. This encodes CASSQTGASTDTQYF. The genes are TRBV14 and TRBJ2-3; 8 positions agree with TRBD1. With V trimmed by 3 bases and J by 0 bases, 2 bases remained unmatched. Germline CDR1 and CDR2: SGHDN and FVKESK. The CDR3 contains 15 residues.

V and J are TRBV27 and TRBJ1-4; the match to TRBD1 covers 7 bases. The trim removed 3 bases at V and 12 bases at J, leaving 16 bases unmatched. The CDR3 extends over 16 amino acids. CDR1 and CDR2 (germline): MNHEY, SMNVEV (reference sequence). The CDR3 is CASSFFPQYDRAELFF. CDR3 nucleotide sequence: TGTGCCAGCAGTTTCTTCCCCCAATACGACAGGGCCGAACTGTTTTTT.

The chain has TRBV18 and TRBJ1-5; 7 positions agree with TRBD1. Germline V CDR1 and CDR2: KGHSH, LQKENI. The V gene end was trimmed by 5 bases and the J gene end by 6 bases; junction bases not matched to a gene: 1. The CDR3 extends over 12 amino acids. The CDR3 protein is CASSSGGQPQHF. CDR3 nucleotides: TGTGCCAGCTCATCAGGGGGTCAGCCCCAGCATTTT.

V usage is TRBV18 and J usage is TRBJ1-4; 10 bases are a match to TRBD1. V shed 3 bases, J shed 7 bases, and the junction held 2 bases outside the gene matches. The germline gives CDR1 KGHSH, CDR2 LQKENI. This CDR3 is built from 14 residues. CDR3 in DNA: TGTGCCAGCTCACCCGGGGACAGGGGTGAAAAACTGTTTTTT. Its protein is CASSPGDRGEKLFF.

The gene calls are TRBV28 and TRBJ1-2, with 8 bases lining up with TRBD1. This CDR3 has 14 residues. J gave up 4 bases and V 6 bases, and 7 bases lay outside the gene matches. Germline V gene data show CDR1 as MDHEN and CDR2 as SYDVKM. CDR3 region: CASRGVTGVYGYTF. The CDR3 nucleotides are TGTGCCAGCAGGGGTGTGACAGGGGTCTATGGCTACACCTTC.